This T cell receptor beta chain was identified during a study of cytomegalovirus exposure and HLA in healthy donors. The study ran its PCR with 60 Vbeta and 13 Jbeta primers. The repertoire was sequenced with immunoSEQ multiplex PCR; TCRdb's copy has only in-frame clones and lacks some. The sample yields some 130,000 clones, more than 60% seen once. The source material was PBMCs. The sequence derives from a woman aged 18-29 years in good health and CMV-seronegative.

CDR3 nucleotides: TGTGCCAGCAGCCCAGGCGGGGGGCCTTATGGCTACACCTTC. Its translation is CASSPGGGPYGYTF. The chain couples TRBV14 to TRBJ1-2; TRBD1 might be the D (6 bases). Germline V gene lookup returns CDR1 SGHDN and CDR2 FVKESK. V lost 4 bases to trimming and J lost 5 bases, with 14 bases between them. This CDR3 is built from 14 residues.